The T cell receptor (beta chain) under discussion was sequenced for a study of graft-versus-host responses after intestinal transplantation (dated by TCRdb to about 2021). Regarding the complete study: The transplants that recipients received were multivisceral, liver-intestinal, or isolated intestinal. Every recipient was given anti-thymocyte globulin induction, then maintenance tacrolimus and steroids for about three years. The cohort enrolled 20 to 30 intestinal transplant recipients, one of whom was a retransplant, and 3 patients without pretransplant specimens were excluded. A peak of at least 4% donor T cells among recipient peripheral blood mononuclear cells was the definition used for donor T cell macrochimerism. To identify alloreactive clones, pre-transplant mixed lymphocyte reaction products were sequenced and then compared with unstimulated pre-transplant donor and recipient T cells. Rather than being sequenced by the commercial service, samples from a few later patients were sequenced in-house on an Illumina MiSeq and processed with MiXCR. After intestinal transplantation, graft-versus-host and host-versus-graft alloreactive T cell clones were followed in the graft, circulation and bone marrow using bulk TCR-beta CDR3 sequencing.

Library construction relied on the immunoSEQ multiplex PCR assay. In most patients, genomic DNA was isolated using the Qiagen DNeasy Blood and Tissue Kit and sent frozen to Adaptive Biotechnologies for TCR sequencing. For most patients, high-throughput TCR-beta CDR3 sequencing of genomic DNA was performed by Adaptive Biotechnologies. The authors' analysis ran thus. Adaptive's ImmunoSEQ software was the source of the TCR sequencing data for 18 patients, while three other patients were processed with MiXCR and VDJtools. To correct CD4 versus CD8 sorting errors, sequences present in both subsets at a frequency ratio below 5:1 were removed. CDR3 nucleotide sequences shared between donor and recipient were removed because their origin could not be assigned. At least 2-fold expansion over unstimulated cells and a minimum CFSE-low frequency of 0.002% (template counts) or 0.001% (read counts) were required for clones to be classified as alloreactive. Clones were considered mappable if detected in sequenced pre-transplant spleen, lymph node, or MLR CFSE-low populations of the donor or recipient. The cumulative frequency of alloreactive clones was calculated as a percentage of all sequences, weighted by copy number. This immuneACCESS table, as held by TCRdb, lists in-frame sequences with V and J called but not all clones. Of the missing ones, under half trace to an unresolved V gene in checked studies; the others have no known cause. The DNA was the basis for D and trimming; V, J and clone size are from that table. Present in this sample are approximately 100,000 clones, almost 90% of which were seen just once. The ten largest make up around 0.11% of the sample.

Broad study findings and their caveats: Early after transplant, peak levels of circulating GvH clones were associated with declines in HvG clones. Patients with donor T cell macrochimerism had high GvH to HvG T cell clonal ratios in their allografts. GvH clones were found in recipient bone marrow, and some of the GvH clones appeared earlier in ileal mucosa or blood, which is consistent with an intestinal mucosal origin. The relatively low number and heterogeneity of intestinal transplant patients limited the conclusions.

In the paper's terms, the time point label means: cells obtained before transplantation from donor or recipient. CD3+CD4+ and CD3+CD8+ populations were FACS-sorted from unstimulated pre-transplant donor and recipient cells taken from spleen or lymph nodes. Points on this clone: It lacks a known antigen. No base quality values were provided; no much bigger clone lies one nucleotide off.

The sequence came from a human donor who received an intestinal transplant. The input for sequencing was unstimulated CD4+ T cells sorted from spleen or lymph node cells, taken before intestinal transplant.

The nucleotide sequence reads TGTGCCAGCAACCCGACCCGGCGGGGTGGCTACACCTTC. It is translated as CASNPTRRGGYTF. The chain uses TRBV11-2 and TRBJ1-2, with the identity of the D gene unclear. V gives up 7 bases and J gives up 7 bases, and the segment between their germline ends measures 16 bases. The CDR3 goes from the cysteine to the phenylalanine over 13 residues. Only the CDR3 part of the read is kept: 39 bases, read in frame from the first base. According to the germline V gene, CDR1 reads SGHAT and CDR2 reads FQNNGV.